The 5 T cell receptor beta chains listed next were all sequenced from one sample in a study of tumour-infiltrating T cells in Burkitt lymphoma. TCRdb's table, derived via immunoSEQ multiplex PCR, lists solely in-frame clones and lacks some. The sample holds thousands of clones, 85% seen once. Sequenced material: tumor tissue. Receptors were obtained from a human donor with Burkitt lymphoma.

Turning to this clone: An end of the junction differs from the germline gene, which may be a read error. The rearrangement uses TRBV25-1 and TRBJ1-4; no clear D. Germline V lookup: CDR1 MGHDK, CDR2 SYGVNS. The length of the CDR3 is 14 residues. The CDR3 DNA reads as TGTGCCAGCAGTGATTACACAACGAATGAAAAACTGTTTTTT. It yields the protein CASSDYTTNEKLFF.

This rearrangement joins TRBV5-1 to TRBJ1-1, with no clear D. V was shortened by 4 bases and J by 7 bases, with 17 bases between the two germline ends. The CDR3 consists of 14 residues. Germline CDR1 is SGHRS and CDR2 is YFSETQ. This CDR3 reads CASSRPSERVEAFF. The CDR3 coding sequence is TGCGCCAGCAGCCGCCCCAGCGAGAGGGTTGAAGCTTTCTTT.

About this clone: The identical CDR3 is also encoded by other nucleotide sequences in the sample. The CDR3 DNA sequence: TGTGCCAGCAGTTTATGGACTGAAAATCAGCCCCAGCATTTT. Translating gives CASSLWTENQPQHF. The V call is TRBV28, the J call TRBJ1-5; unclear D gene. This CDR3 contains 14 residues. Per germline, CDR1 MDHEN and CDR2 SYDVKM. Trimming shortened V by 0 bases and J by 4 bases, and 7 bases separated the two germline ends.

The rearrangement uses TRBV5-4 and TRBJ2-3; 8 positions match TRBD2. The V gene's germline CDR1 is SGHNT and CDR2 YYREEE (reference sequence). V shed 1 base, J shed 0 bases, and the junction held 4 bases outside the gene matches. This CDR3 has 16 amino acids. The CDR3 bases are TGTGCCAGCAGCTTGCCGCCTAGCGGGAGCACAGATACGCAGTATTTT. Translated, it gives CASSLPPSGSTDTQYF. The whole variable domain, filled in from reference TRBV5-4 and TRBJ2-3, reads ETGVTQSPTHLIKTRGQQVTLRCSSQSGHNTVSWYQQALGQGPQFIFQYYREEENGRGNFPPRFSGLQFPNYSSELNVNALELDDSALYLCASSLPPSGSTDTQYFGPGTRLTVL.

The gene calls are TRBV11-3 and TRBJ2-3; perhaps TRBD2 as D (5 bases). The CDR3 is 15 residues long. The germline gives CDR1 SGHNT, CDR2 YENEEA. With 5 bases removed from V and 2 bases from J, the gap between germline ends came to 14 bases. The CDR3 here is CASSPISGPTDTQYF. For the CDR3, the DNA is TGTGCCAGCAGCCCAATCAGCGGACCCACAGATACGCAGTATTTT.